One sample yielded the 9 T cell receptor beta chains listed below, sequenced in a study of shared clonotypes between healthy human individuals. Profiling relied on immunoSEQ multiplex PCR, and the TCRdb table lists in-frame clones only, not all of them. The data hold some 500,000 clones, with 95% to 97% observed a single time. Sequencing was done on a sample of naive CD4+ T cells sorted from blood. This sample's subset: CD45RA+ positively selected. The receptors shown here come from a woman under 40 in good health.

The chain carries TRBV9 and TRBJ2-1; D perhaps matches TRBD1 (5 bases). CDR1 and CDR2 from the germline V gene are SGDLS and YYNGEE. With 3 bases removed from V and 0 bases from J, the gap between germline ends came to 13 bases. CDR3 length: 16 residues. The CDR3 loop reads CASSAQTASSYNEQFF. CDR3 in DNA: TGTGCCAGCAGCGCCCAGACAGCAAGCTCCTACAATGAGCAGTTCTTC.

The chain carries TRBV5-1 and TRBJ2-7; D may be TRBD1 (6 bases). Germline CDR1 is SGHRS and CDR2 is YFSETQ. V gave up 0 bases and J gave up 2 bases, with 12 bases separating them. The CDR3 is 15 amino acids. In DNA, the CDR3 is TGCGCCAGCAGCTTGGCTGGGACAAAGACCTACGAGCAGTACTTC. This translates into CASSLAGTKTYEQYF.

The rearrangement uses TRBV7-2 and TRBJ2-7; 9 bases are shared with TRBD2. The CDR3 runs to 14 residues. Trimming removed 5 bases from V and 5 bases from J; junction bases left unmatched: 7. Germline V lookup: CDR1 SGHTA, CDR2 FQGNSA. DNA of the CDR3: TGTGCCAGCAGCCCCGGACTAGCGAACGACGAGCAGTACTTC. It specifies CASSPGLANDEQYF. The full variable domain, completed using reference TRBV7-2 and TRBJ2-7, is GAGVSQSPSNKVTEKGKDVELRCDPISGHTALYWYRQSLGQGLEFLIYFQGNSAPDKSGLPSDRFSAERTGGSVSTLTIQRTQQEDSAVYLCASSPGLANDEQYFGPGTRLTVT.

The gene calls are TRBV28 and TRBJ2-1; 9 bases agree with TRBD2. The CDR3 contains 12 residues. The junction had 4 bases not matched to a gene; V was cut back by 6 bases and J by 10 bases. Germline V gives CDR1 MDHEN, CDR2 SYDVKM. Here the CDR3 DNA reads TGTGCCAGCAGCCTACTAGCGGGCGAGCAGTTCTTC. It specifies CASSLLAGEQFF.

The V gene is TRBV29-1, the J gene TRBJ2-3; D is unresolved. Germline loops: CDR1 SQVTM, CDR2 ANQGSEA. Between the trimmed V and J ends, which lost 5 bases and 4 bases, there was a span of 13 bases. This CDR3 region has 13 residues. CDR3 coding DNA: TGCAGCGTTCTGAAAAGGCGAGCAGATACGCAGTATTTT. Residues: CSVLKRRADTQYF.

This chain links TRBV19 with TRBJ1-2, with D unresolved. The CDR3 is 13 amino acids. Germline V gene lookup returns CDR1 LNHDA and CDR2 SQIVND (reference sequence). Trimming pared 6 bases from V and 3 bases from J, leaving 11 bases between. The CDR3 DNA reads as TGTGCCAGTAGCCCTCCCGATTACTATGGCTACACCTTC. This encodes CASSPPDYYGYTF. Full variable domain (outside the CDR3, taken from reference TRBV19 and TRBJ1-2): DGGITQSPKYLFRKEGQNVTLSCEQNLNHDAMYWYRQDPGQGLRLIYYSQIVNDFQKGDIAEGYSVSREKKESFPLTVTSAQKNPTAFYLCASSPPDYYGYTFGSGTRLTVV.

This clone appeared once. The genes are TRBV30 and TRBJ1-6; weak D call: TRBD1 (6 bases). The CDR3 runs 11 residues. Trimming pared 0 bases from V and 15 bases from J, leaving 9 bases between. CDR1 and CDR2 from the germline V gene are GTSNPN and SVGIG (reference sequence). The CDR3 protein is CAWSVGGHLHF. CDR3 nucleotides: TGTGCCTGGAGTGTGGGGGGCCACCTCCACTTT. Supplemented by reference TRBV30 and TRBJ1-6, the full variable domain reads SQTIHQWPATLVQPVGSPLSLECTVEGTSNPNLYWYRQAAGRGLQLLFYSVGIGQISSEVPQNLSASRPQDRQFILSSKKLLLSDSGFYLCAWSVGGHLHFGNGTRLTVT.

The chain employs TRBV5-6 and TRBJ2-7; the match to TRBD2 covers 8 bases. The V segment lost 2 bases and the J segment 0 bases; nucleotides outside the gene matches: 4. This CDR3 has 15 residues. The germline V gene encodes CDR1 SGHDT and CDR2 YYEEEE. CDR3 sequence reads: CASSFSGTSSYEQYF. DNA of the CDR3: TGTGCCAGCAGCTTCTCTGGGACTAGCTCCTACGAGCAGTACTTC.

The chain recombines TRBV5-1 with TRBJ1-4; perhaps TRBD1 as D (6 bases). V was clipped by 1 base and J by 6 bases, with 19 bases between them. This CDR3 is 17 amino acids long. CDR1 and CDR2 (germline): SGHRS, YFSETQ. In DNA form, the CDR3 reads TGCGCCAGCAGCTTGAGAGGACAGCCAGTGATGGATGAAAAACTGTTTTTT. It encodes CASSLRGQPVMDEKLFF. Filled out from reference TRBV5-1 and TRBJ1-4, the complete variable domain reads KAGVTQTPRYLIKTRGQQVTLSCSPISGHRSVSWYQQTPGQGLQFLFEYFSETQRNKGNFPGRFSGRQFSNSRSEMNVSTLELGDSALYLCASSLRGQPVMDEKLFFGSGTQLSVL.